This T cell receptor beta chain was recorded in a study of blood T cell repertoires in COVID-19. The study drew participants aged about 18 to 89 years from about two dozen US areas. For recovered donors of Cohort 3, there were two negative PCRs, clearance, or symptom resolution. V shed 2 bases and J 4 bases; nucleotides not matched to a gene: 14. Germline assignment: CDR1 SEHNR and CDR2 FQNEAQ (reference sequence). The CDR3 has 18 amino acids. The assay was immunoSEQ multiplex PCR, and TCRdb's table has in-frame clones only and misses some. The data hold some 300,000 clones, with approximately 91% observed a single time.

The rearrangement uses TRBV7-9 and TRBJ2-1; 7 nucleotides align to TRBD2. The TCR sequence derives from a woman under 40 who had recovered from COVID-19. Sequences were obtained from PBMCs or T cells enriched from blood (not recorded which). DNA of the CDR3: TGTGCCAGCAGCTTAAGACGAGGGTGGGGCGGGGGATACAATGAGCAGTTCTTC. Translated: CASSLRRGWGGGYNEQFF.